Following are 32 T cell receptor beta chains from one sample sequenced in a study of cytomegalovirus exposure and HLA in healthy donors (dated by TCRdb to about 2017). The method was the immunoSEQ multiplex PCR assay. The multiplex PCR relied on a mix of 60 forward primers for TCR Vbeta segments and 13 reverse primers for TCR Jbeta segments. TCRdb carries this immuneACCESS record with in-frame sequences only. Its versions omit some clonotypes, under half of them owing to an unresolved V gene in the studies checked, with the rest unexplained. The sample profile shows around 150,000 clones; roughly 79% of them were found once. The ten largest clones represent 1.3% of the sample. Sequencing used PBMCs. The receptors stem from a woman in her fifties or sixties in good health and CMV-seronegative.

The CDR3 DNA is TGTGCCACCGGCAAAAGTCGGGAAAAACTGTTTTTT. It is translated as CATGKSREKLFF. J is TRBJ1-4 and V is TRBV15, with D unresolved. CDR1 is LNHNV and CDR2 is YYDKDF in the germline V gene (reference sequence). The ends were cut back, 8 bases at V and 8 bases at J, with 12 bases in the middle. The CDR3 extends over 12 amino acids.

The gene calls are TRBV7-2 and TRBJ2-3; 8 bases agree with TRBD2. The germline CDR1 and CDR2 sequences are SGHTA and FQGNSA. The V gene end was trimmed by 1 base and the J gene end by 6 bases; junction bases not matched to a gene: 12. There are 17 residues in the CDR3. In DNA form, the CDR3 reads TGTGCCAGCAGCTTAGATGGCGGCGGGAGGAGAGGTGATACGCAGTATTTT. It is translated as CASSLDGGGRRGDTQYF.

The chain carries TRBV29-1 and TRBJ2-7; maybe TRBD1 (6 bases). There are 13 residues in the CDR3. Germline assignment: CDR1 SQVTM and CDR2 ANQGSEA. V lost 7 bases and J 3 bases, leaving 16 bases between the germline ends. CDR3 nucleotide sequence: TGCAGCGCACAAGAGGGGGAAAGCTACGAGCAGTACTTC. Residues: CSAQEGESYEQYF.

This sequence joins TRBV18 and TRBJ2-7; D not resolved. Per the germline V gene, CDR1 is KGHSH and CDR2 is LQKENI. Trimming pared 4 bases from V and 6 bases from J, leaving 22 bases between. This CDR3 contains 16 residues. The CDR3 is CASSRALDIGSREQYF. In DNA form, the CDR3 reads TGTGCCAGCTCACGAGCCCTTGACATTGGTTCGCGCGAGCAGTACTTC.

This chain connects TRBV15 to TRBJ2-3, with a possible D match to TRBD2 (6 bases). Germline V gene data show CDR1 as LNHNV and CDR2 as YYDKDF (reference sequence). The V end lost 3 bases, the J end lost 0 bases, and 10 bases lay between the germline ends. The CDR3 is made up of 15 amino acids. CDR3 bases: TGTGCCACCAGCAGTTGGACTACTAGCACAGATACGCAGTATTTT. Amino acids: CATSSWTTSTDTQYF.

The V call is TRBV18, the J call TRBJ2-3; 7 bases line up with TRBD1. V shed 0 bases, J shed 1 base, and the junction held 4 bases outside the gene matches. The CDR3 contains 16 residues. The germline gives CDR1 KGHSH, CDR2 LQKENI. In DNA, the CDR3 is TGTGCCAGCTCACCACCGAGGGGGCGGGGCACAGATACGCAGTATTTT. Encoded protein: CASSPPRGRGTDTQYF.

This chain connects TRBV28 to TRBJ2-7, with a tentative D call TRBD1 (6 bases). Germline CDR1 and CDR2: MDHEN and SYDVKM. V dropped 7 bases and J dropped 2 bases, with 15 bases sitting between them. The CDR3 extends over 14 amino acids. As DNA, the CDR3 is TGTGCCAGCACCCAGGGGTCAGAGGCCTACGAGCAGTACTTC. The encoded protein is CASTQGSEAYEQYF.

This clone came up a few times. The chain couples TRBV5-1 to TRBJ1-4; no firm D call. V lost 1 base, J lost 8 bases, and 6 bases lay in between. The CDR3 is 12 amino acids. Germline V CDR1 and CDR2: SGHRS, YFSETQ. In nucleotides, the CDR3 is TGCGCCAGCAGCTTGAACTTGGAAAAACTGTTTTTT. Translated: CASSLNLEKLFF.

The chain couples TRBV5-3 to TRBJ1-3; a possible D gene is TRBD1 (5 bases). TRBV5-3 is marked as an open reading frame, function uncertain. V gave up 9 bases and J gave up 0 bases, with 13 bases separating them. The length of the CDR3 is 14 residues. The CDR3 region is CAIERGSSGNTIYF. CDR3 DNA: TGTGCCATCGAGCGGGGGAGCTCTGGAAACACCATATATTTT.

Here the CDR3 reads CASSEGREGTIYF. CDR3 sequence (DNA): TGTGCCAGCAGTGAGGGAAGGGAGGGCACCATATATTTT. The chain recombines TRBV28 with TRBJ1-3; D gene ambiguous. From germline, CDR1 is MDHEN and CDR2 SYDVKM. V dropped 5 bases and J dropped 9 bases, with 14 bases sitting between them. This CDR3 region has 13 residues.

This rearrangement joins TRBV5-1 to TRBJ2-7; weak D call: TRBD1 (6 bases). CDR3 length: 18 amino acids. From germline, CDR1 is SGHRS and CDR2 YFSETQ. With 4 bases removed from V and 0 bases from J, the gap between germline ends came to 23 bases. CDR3 nucleotides: TGCGCCAGCAGCGCCCGAGAGCGGTCTAGGGGGACCTCCTACGAGCAGTACTTC. Translated: CASSARERSRGTSYEQYF.

CDR3 region: CSVEPGSSGNTIYF. CDR3 nucleotide sequence: TGCAGCGTTGAACCTGGCAGCTCTGGAAACACCATATATTTT. The rearrangement links TRBV29-1 to TRBJ1-3; D is undetermined. Germline V gene lookup returns CDR1 SQVTM and CDR2 ANQGSEA. CDR3 length: 14 residues. Trimming took 2 bases from V and 0 from J, leaving 8 bases between them.

This clone has only one observation. J is TRBJ1-3 and V is TRBV19, with 8 bases that match TRBD1. Germline CDR1 LNHDA, CDR2 SQIVND (reference sequence). This CDR3 is built from 16 residues. V shed 4 bases, J shed 2 bases, and the junction held 7 bases outside the gene matches. The CDR3 sequence is CASSRLPGQAGNTIYF. The CDR3 nucleotides are TGTGCCAGTAGTAGACTCCCGGGACAGGCTGGAAACACCATATATTTT.

This clone came up once. The chain recombines TRBV7-2 with TRBJ2-1; D perhaps matches TRBD2 (6 bases). The germline CDR1 and CDR2 sequences are SGHTA and FQGNSA. V lost 3 bases and J 1 base, leaving 7 bases between the germline ends. CDR3 size: 14 residues. In DNA form, the CDR3 reads TGTGCCAGCAGCTTCCGGGGGTCCTACAATGAGCAGTTCTTC. Amino acids: CASSFRGSYNEQFF.

The V gene is TRBV27, the J gene TRBJ2-1, with 10 bases identical to TRBD1. The trim removed 7 bases at V and 5 bases at J, leaving 14 bases unmatched. The CDR3 extends over 17 amino acids. Germline lookup yields CDR1 MNHEY and CDR2 SMNVEV (reference sequence). CDR3: CASTIGATGGINNEQFF. The CDR3 DNA reads TGTGCCAGCACTATAGGGGCGACAGGGGGCATCAACAATGAGCAGTTCTTC.

The V gene is TRBV28, the J gene TRBJ1-5; 8 nucleotides align to TRBD1. The ends lost 8 bases at V and 4 bases at J; junction bases unmatched: 7. The CDR3 spans 14 residues. Per germline, CDR1 MDHEN and CDR2 SYDVKM. The CDR3 loop reads CASSDRVGNQPQHF. The CDR3 nucleotides are TGTGCCAGCTCGGACAGGGTGGGGAATCAGCCCCAGCATTTT.

V is TRBV5-8 and J is TRBJ2-1; TRBD1 is a possible D gene (6 bases). The CDR3 runs to 15 residues. The germline V gene has CDR1 SGHTS and CDR2 YDEGEE. Trimming pared 0 bases from V and 9 bases from J, leaving 16 bases between. CDR3 region: CASSLGSRTVGEQFF. The CDR3 DNA sequence: TGTGCCAGCAGCTTGGGTTCTCGGACAGTGGGTGAGCAGTTCTTC.

The genes are TRBV4-3 and TRBJ1-2; D is possibly TRBD1 (6 bases). CDR1 is LGHNA, CDR2 YSLEER, per germline. This CDR3 region has 18 residues. The V end lost 0 bases, the J end lost 8 bases, and 25 bases lay between the germline ends. The CDR3 bases are TGCGCCAGCAGCCAAGATCTAGGGGGGGCGGCACAACTATGGGGCTACACCTTC. It translates to CASSQDLGGAAQLWGYTF.

This chain links TRBV7-2 with TRBJ1-1, with a weak D call TRBD1 (6 bases). CDR3 length: 14 residues. The V gene's germline CDR1 is SGHTA and CDR2 FQGNSA. V dropped 1 base and J dropped 4 bases, with 10 bases sitting between them. The CDR3 nucleotides are TGTGCCAGCAGCTTAGAAGGGGGTGTCACTGAAGCTTTCTTT. Translating gives CASSLEGGVTEAFF.

This chain joins TRBV27 and TRBJ1-1, with unresolved D. The CDR3 covers 18 residues. Germline V gene data show CDR1 as MNHEY and CDR2 as SMNVEV (reference sequence). V was clipped by 3 bases and J by 4 bases, with 24 bases between them. CDR3 region: CASSFLAIRVYGFTEAFF. The DNA of the CDR3 is TGTGCCAGCAGTTTCCTAGCCATTAGGGTTTATGGGTTCACTGAAGCTTTCTTT.

V gene TRBV13 combines with J gene TRBJ2-3; D not certain. Germline lookup yields CDR1 PRHDT and CDR2 FYEKMQ (reference sequence). The CDR3 sequence is 15 residues long. The V end lost 3 bases, the J end lost 0 bases, and 10 bases lay between the germline ends. CDR3 coding DNA: TGTGCCAGCAGCTTGCGGCAGCCTAGCACAGATACGCAGTATTTT. It yields the protein CASSLRQPSTDTQYF.

The chain recombines TRBV9 with TRBJ2-1; D is unresolved. CDR1 is SGDLS and CDR2 is YYNGEE in the germline V gene. V lost 1 base to trimming and J lost 3 bases, with 2 bases between them. This CDR3 contains 12 residues. CDR3 in amino acids: CASSVHYNEQFF. CDR3 nucleotides: TGTGCCAGCAGCGTACACTACAATGAGCAGTTCTTC.

The genes are TRBV5-1 and TRBJ2-6; unclear D gene. CDR3 size: 15 residues. The V gene's germline CDR1 is SGHRS and CDR2 YFSETQ. Trimming took 4 bases from V and 0 from J, leaving 8 bases between them. CDR3 nucleotide sequence: TGCGCCAGCAGCCCCACGAGCTCTGGGGCCAACGTCCTGACTTTC. Amino acids: CASSPTSSGANVLTF.

The chain couples TRBV10-3 to TRBJ2-1, with 8 positions matching TRBD2. The V gene's germline CDR1 is ENHRY and CDR2 SYGVKD. There are 18 residues in the CDR3. V shed 2 bases, J shed 2 bases, and the junction held 11 bases outside the gene matches. Written as DNA, the CDR3 is TGTGCCATCAGTGAGAACGGTCTAGCGGGCTTAACCTACAATGAGCAGTTCTTC. Amino acids: CAISENGLAGLTYNEQFF.

This clone has a handful of counts. CDR3 DNA sequence: TGTGCCAGCAGCCCAACAGTCGGGTCCGGCGGGAACACCATATATTTT. It specifies CASSPTVGSGGNTIYF. The chain joins TRBV7-2 to TRBJ1-3; D is unresolved. CDR1 is SGHTA, CDR2 FQGNSA, per germline. This CDR3 is built from 16 residues. The ends were cut back, 5 bases at V and 7 bases at J, with 21 bases in the middle.

The chain is built from TRBV9 and TRBJ2-5; D is possibly TRBD2 (6 bases). V lost 2 bases to trimming and J lost 5 bases, with 16 bases between them. This CDR3 has 15 amino acids. Germline-derived CDR1 and CDR2 are SGDLS and YYNGEE. The CDR3 DNA sequence: TGTGCCAGCAGCGTGAGGGGACTTTCAGAGGAGACCCAGTACTTC. Encoded protein: CASSVRGLSEETQYF.

The chain is built from TRBV28 and TRBJ2-3; the D is unclear. From germline, CDR1 is MDHEN and CDR2 SYDVKM. The CDR3 consists of 13 residues. Trimming cost V 5 bases and J 2 bases, with 8 bases left between them. As DNA, the CDR3 is TGTGCCAGCAGTCTCTACTACACAGATACGCAGTATTTT. Translated: CASSLYYTDTQYF.

V and J are TRBV7-2 and TRBJ1-5; unclear D gene. Germline assignment: CDR1 SGHTA and CDR2 FQGNSA. The CDR3 contains 14 residues. Trimming shortened V by 5 bases and J by 4 bases, and 12 bases separated the two germline ends. CDR3: CASSNTALNQPQHF. CDR3 in DNA: TGTGCCAGCAGCAATACAGCCCTAAATCAGCCCCAGCATTTT.

V gene TRBV5-1 combines with J gene TRBJ2-5; the match to TRBD1 covers 8 bases. This CDR3 region has 15 residues. The V gene's germline CDR1 is SGHRS and CDR2 YFSETQ. The junction had 9 bases not matched to a gene; V was cut back by 4 bases and J by 4 bases. CDR3 nucleotides: TGCGCCAGCAGCCAAACCGGGACAGGACGAGAGACCCAGTACTTC. Translating gives CASSQTGTGRETQYF.

This clone was seen only a few times. The chain uses TRBV5-1 and TRBJ1-4; the D gene is possibly TRBD1 (6 bases). This CDR3 contains 14 residues. The V end lost 3 bases, the J end lost 2 bases, and 8 bases lay between the germline ends. Germline V gene sequence: CDR1 SGHRS, CDR2 YFSETQ. The CDR3 region is CASSSDSTNEKLFF. Here the CDR3 DNA reads TGCGCCAGCAGCTCGGACAGTACTAATGAAAAACTGTTTTTT. Looking up the rest from reference TRBV5-1 and TRBJ1-4 gives the full variable domain: KAGVTQTPRYLIKTRGQQVTLSCSPISGHRSVSWYQQTPGQGLQFLFEYFSETQRNKGNFPGRFSGRQFSNSRSEMNVSTLELGDSALYLCASSSDSTNEKLFFGSGTQLSVL.

CDR3 residues: CASSEVFVELAGNLGSTQYF. CDR3 nucleotide sequence: TGTGCCAGCAGTGAGGTGTTCGTGGAACTAGCGGGAAATTTGGGCAGTACGCAGTATTTT. The chain is built from TRBV2 and TRBJ2-3; 10 bases are shared with TRBD2. The CDR3 consists of 20 residues. The germline CDR1 and CDR2 sequences are SNHLY and FYNNEI. Trimming at V came to 3 bases and at J to 8 bases, leaving 23 bases not matched to a gene.

This clone was seen only a few times. The V call is TRBV28, the J call TRBJ1-2, with D maybe TRBD1 (6 bases). Germline-derived CDR1 and CDR2 are MDHEN and SYDVKM. The germline V and J ends were trimmed by 6 bases and 8 bases, with 16 bases remaining between them. The CDR3 is made up of 13 amino acids. The DNA of the CDR3 is TGTGCCAGCAGCAATACAGGGCACTGGGGCTACACCTTC. This codes for CASSNTGHWGYTF.